This is a list of T cell receptor beta chains from one sample in a study of cytomegalovirus exposure and HLA in healthy donors. Generated by immunoSEQ multiplex PCR, the TCRdb table keeps only in-frame clones and is missing some. The table shows approximately 170,000 clones, with 80% occurring only once. The sequencing input was PBMCs. The receptors shown here come from a woman aged 45-59 years in good health and CMV-seropositive. Each CDR3 is given with its conserved first and last residue. The D gene is left open where the match is weak. Part of the rows lack a size; the others show once, few, many or a class for expanded clones.

D	V	size	J	DNA	CDR3
NA	TRBV1	NA	TRBJ2-5	TGCACCAGCAGCCAAGGGCGTGGACTAGCTAGGGAAGAGACCCAGTACTTC	CTSSQGRGLAREETQYF
NA	TRBV6-4	NA	TRBJ1-6	TGTGCCAGCAGTGAGCTTCAGATTCCTAATTCACCCCTCCACTTT	CASSELQIPNSPLHF
TRBD1	TRBV7-2	NA	TRBJ2-1	TGTGCCAGCAGCTTAAGAATTCCAGGACAGGGAGGAAATGAGCAGTTCTTC	CASSLRIPGQGGNEQFF
NA	TRBV15	NA	TRBJ2-3	TGTGCCACCAGCAGAGATCGGGGTGGGCGGGTTGGCCCCCCAGATACGCAGTATTTT	CATSRDRGGRVGPPDTQYF
NA	TRBV10-3	few	TRBJ2-7	TGTGCCATCAGTGACTCCCACGAGCAGTACTTC	CAISDSHEQYF
TRBD2	TRBV5-1	few	TRBJ2-5	TGCGCCAGCAGCTTGAGGAGCGGGGGGGCAGAGACCCAGTACTTC	CASSLRSGGAETQYF
NA	TRBV15	NA	TRBJ1-1	TGTGCCACCAGCAGAGCAGAGGCTGAAGCTTTCTTT	CATSRAEAEAFF
TRBD1	TRBV27	NA	TRBJ2-2	TGTGCCAGCAGTTCAGGGGGCTCCGGGGAGCTGTTTTTT	CASSSGGSGELFF
NA	TRBV5-1	NA	TRBJ2-3	TGCGCCAGCAGCCTATTTGCCGGAGGAGGAACAAACACAGATACGCAGTATTTT	CASSLFAGGGTNTDTQYF
TRBD1	TRBV27	NA	TRBJ1-6	TGTGCCAGCAGTTTATCGGACAGGGGGAAATTACCCCTCCACTTT	CASSLSDRGKLPLHF
TRBD1	TRBV7-2	NA	TRBJ2-3	TGTGCCAGCATAAGGAGGACAGGGGGCGCAGATACGCAGTATTTT	CASIRRTGGADTQYF
NA	TRBV7-2	NA	TRBJ2-5	TGTGCCAGCAGCTTAGGTGGCGGGGGCGGGGAGACCCAGTACTTC	CASSLGGGGGETQYF
TRBD2	TRBV11-2	NA	TRBJ2-3	TGTGCCAGCGGTCCACGCGGGGGAGTTACAGATACGCAGTATTTT	CASGPRGGVTDTQYF
NA	TRBV6-1	NA	TRBJ1-1	TGTGCCAGCAGTGACGGATCCGGGATTTATAAAAACACTGAAGCTTTCTTT	CASSDGSGIYKNTEAFF
NA	TRBV28	NA	TRBJ2-7	TGTGCCAGCAGGGTTATGTTGGGGGCAGTGAACTACGAGCAGTACTTC	CASRVMLGAVNYEQYF
NA	TRBV7-3	NA	TRBJ2-7	TGTGCCAGCAGCTTACGAGGGGGGGGTGACTACGAGCAGTACTTC	CASSLRGGGDYEQYF
NA	TRBV27	NA	TRBJ2-7	TGTGCCAGCAGTTTCTGGGACTCAATTTTC	CASSFWDSIF
TRBD1	TRBV5-4	NA	TRBJ2-5	TGTGCCAGCAGCCCGGGGACAGGGAGAGAGACCCAGTACTTC	CASSPGTGRETQYF
TRBD1	TRBV28	NA	TRBJ1-1	TGTGCCAGCAGACCTCCGCCGGGACAGGGTTCACGAGCTTTCTTT	CASRPPPGQGSRAFF
NA	TRBV7-2	NA	TRBJ2-6	TGTGCCAGCAGCTTTGAGGGGGGGGGCGTTAAGGCCAACGTCCTGACTTTC	CASSFEGGGVKANVLTF
TRBD1	TRBV19	NA	TRBJ2-7	TGTGCCAGTAGTGTCACAGGGGCGATCCTCTACGAGCAGTACTTC	CASSVTGAILYEQYF
TRBD1	TRBV5-6	once	TRBJ2-3	TGTGCCAGCAGCAAGGGACAGTTCACAGATACGCAGTATTTT	CASSKGQFTDTQYF
NA	TRBV9	once	TRBJ1-3	TGTGCCAGCAGCGCCGAGGAAGGCACCATATATTTT	CASSAEEGTIYF
NA	TRBV5-1	NA	TRBJ1-1	TGCGCCAGCAGCCCGGGGGGAGGGAAGGGAACTGAAGCTTTCTTT	CASSPGGGKGTEAFF
NA	TRBV7-6	NA	TRBJ1-1	TGTGCCAGCAGCGGAGGGGTTTGGGACACTGAAGCTTTCTTT	CASSGGVWDTEAFF
TRBD2	TRBV7-9	NA	TRBJ2-3	TGTGCCAGCAGCTGGACTAGCGGACGCACAGATACGCAGTATTTT	CASSWTSGRTDTQYF
TRBD1	TRBV5-4	NA	TRBJ2-1	TGTGCCAGCAGCCGGGCAGGGGGTCCCCAGGACGAGCAGTTCTTC	CASSRAGGPQDEQFF
TRBD1	TRBV19	NA	TRBJ1-2	TGTGCCAGTAGTGAAGACAGGGGCTATGGCTACACCTTC	CASSEDRGYGYTF
TRBD1	TRBV30	NA	TRBJ2-7	TGTGCCTGGGACGGGACAGGGAGATCCGAGCAGTACTTC	CAWDGTGRSEQYF
TRBD2	TRBV11-2	NA	TRBJ2-5	TGTGCCAGCAGCTTTCTAGCGGGGGGCGACCAAGAGACCCAGTACTTC	CASSFLAGGDQETQYF
TRBD1	TRBV19	once	TRBJ1-2	TGTGCCAGTAGTATAGGACAGGGATACTATGGCTACACCTTC	CASSIGQGYYGYTF
NA	TRBV11-3	once	TRBJ2-2	TGTGCCAGCAGCCGTAGCTTAGGATTTTCCGGGGAGCTGTTTTTT	CASSRSLGFSGELFF
TRBD1	TRBV19	NA	TRBJ1-6	TGTGCCAGTAGTATGGACAGGGTCGCCCTCCACTTT	CASSMDRVALHF
TRBD2	TRBV27	NA	TRBJ2-1	TGTGCCAGCAAGGACGGGGGGTACAACAATGAGCAGTTCTTC	CASKDGGYNNEQFF
TRBD1	TRBV25-1	once	TRBJ1-4	TGTGCCAGCAGTTCTGACAGGGGGGATAATGAAAAACTGTTTTTT	CASSSDRGDNEKLFF
NA	TRBV6-6	NA	TRBJ1-5	TGTGCCAGCAGTTACGTGCAGGGCTATAGCAATCAGCCCCAGCATTTT	CASSYVQGYSNQPQHF
NA	TRBV5-1	once	TRBJ2-7	TGCGCCAGCAGCCTTTCGTCGGCAGGCGCTGCCTACGAGCAGTACTTC	CASSLSSAGAAYEQYF
TRBD1	TRBV28	NA	TRBJ2-7	TGTGCCAGCCTCAGGAAGGGGGCCGCCTACGAGCAGTACTTC	CASLRKGAAYEQYF
TRBD1	TRBV13	NA	TRBJ1-5	TGTGCCAGCAGCTTAGGGGGGACAGGCGGTAATCAGCCCCAGCATTTT	CASSLGGTGGNQPQHF
NA	TRBV18	NA	TRBJ2-5	TGTGCCAGCTCACGGACTCGGGGAGAGACCCAGTACTTC	CASSRTRGETQYF
NA	TRBV5-1	NA	TRBJ2-1	TGCGCCAGCAGCTTGGTTCCCCAGCCTCAAGCGAACAATGAGCAGTTCTTC	CASSLVPQPQANNEQFF
TRBD1	TRBV19	NA	TRBJ1-2	TGTGCCAGTAAGCCGGGACAGACCTATGGCTACACCTTC	CASKPGQTYGYTF
NA	TRBV18	NA	TRBJ1-4	TGTGCCAGCTCACCTTCTGCAACTAATGAAAAACTGTTTTTT	CASSPSATNEKLFF
NA	TRBV4-2	few	TRBJ2-7	TGTGCCAGCAGCCAAGATCTCGGCGAGCAGTACTTC	CASSQDLGEQYF
NA	TRBV4-2	few	TRBJ1-1	TGTGCCAGCAGCCGTGCCTCCAAGGGGATCACTGAAGCTTTCTTT	CASSRASKGITEAFF
TRBD1	TRBV10-3	NA	TRBJ2-6	TGTGCCATCAGTGAGAACCCCAGGGGGACTGGGGCCAACGTCCTGACTTTC	CAISENPRGTGANVLTF
NA	TRBV19	NA	TRBJ2-4	TGTGCCAGTACAGGGGGGGACAGGGCCAAAAACATTCAGTACTTC	CASTGGDRAKNIQYF
NA	TRBV9	NA	TRBJ2-7	TGTGCCAGCAGCCCTACGGGGGTTTTCTACGAGCAGTACTTC	CASSPTGVFYEQYF
TRBD2	TRBV28	once	TRBJ2-1	TGTGCCAGCAGGTCCTTTACTAGCGGTTACAATGAGCAGTTCTTC	CASRSFTSGYNEQFF
TRBD2	TRBV4-1	NA	TRBJ2-1	TGCGCCAGCAGCCAACGTAGCGGGATAGGGGAGCAGTTCTTC	CASSQRSGIGEQFF
NA	TRBV15	NA	TRBJ2-2	TGTGCCACCAGCAGGGAGACCGGGGAGCTGTTTTTT	CATSRETGELFF
TRBD2	TRBV28	NA	TRBJ2-5	TGTGCCAGCACATCTAGCGGGAGAGGTCAAGAGACCCAGTACTTC	CASTSSGRGQETQYF
TRBD2	TRBV5-4	once	TRBJ2-1	TGTGCCAGCAGCTCTAGCGGGGGGGCCTGGGAGCAGTTCTTC	CASSSSGGAWEQFF
TRBD1	TRBV5-1	NA	TRBJ2-1	TGCGCCAGCAGATTGGGACAGGGCCCTTACAATGAGCAGTTCTTC	CASRLGQGPYNEQFF
NA	TRBV10-1	NA	TRBJ1-5	TGCGCCAGCAGTTACAATCAGCCCCAGCATTTT	CASSYNQPQHF
NA	TRBV12-1	NA	TRBJ2-5	TGTGCCAGAAAGGGTCCGGGACAGGGGGAAGAGACCCAGTACTTC	CARKGPGQGEETQYF